A single sample gave rise to the 26 T cell receptor beta chains below, sequenced in a study of shared clonotypes between healthy human individuals. CD45RO negativity and positive selection for CCR7 defined naive CD8 cells, a population that excluded terminally differentiated effector memory CD45RA+ cells. Method: immunoSEQ multiplex PCR; TCRdb's copy keeps in-frame clones and lacks some. The sample records about 2 million clones, approximately 94% being singletons. The sample taken for sequencing was naive CD8+ T cells sorted from blood. The receptors originated from a man aged 18 to 29 in good health.

V usage is TRBV4-2 and J usage is TRBJ2-7; 10 bases fit TRBD2. The V gene's germline CDR1 is LGHNA and CDR2 YNFKEQ. Trimming cost V 4 bases and J 3 bases; bases outside gene matches: 3. This CDR3 comprises 14 residues. The CDR3 nucleotides read TGTGCCAGCAGCCTAGCGGGGGGAGACTACGAGCAGTACTTC. Its protein product is CASSLAGGDYEQYF.

This clone was seen only once. Different DNA sequences within this sample yield the same CDR3. The chain combines TRBV10-3 with TRBJ2-7; D might be TRBD1 (5 bases). Between the trimmed V and J ends, which lost 6 bases and 3 bases, there was a span of 9 bases. The CDR3 length is 12 residues. CDR1 is ENHRY and CDR2 is SYGVKD in the germline V gene. CDR3 region: CAISGQDYEQYF. CDR3 nucleotide sequence: TGTGCCATCAGCGGACAAGACTACGAGCAGTACTTC.

The chain is built from TRBV9 and TRBJ1-2; 7 nucleotides agree with TRBD1. V lost 0 bases to trimming and J lost 8 bases; unmatched junction nucleotides: 7. CDR1 SGDLS and CDR2 YYNGEE come from the germline V gene. The length of the CDR3 is 14 residues. Written as DNA, the CDR3 is TGTGCCAGCAGCGTAGATGGGCAGGGGGACGGCTACACCTTC. Its translation is CASSVDGQGDGYTF.

This chain links TRBV19 with TRBJ2-7; unclear D gene. The germline V gene encodes CDR1 LNHDA and CDR2 SQIVND (reference sequence). V lost 3 bases and J 3 bases, leaving 6 bases between the germline ends. The CDR3 is 12 residues long. CDR3 DNA: TGTGCCAGTAGTATGGGTATCTACGAGCAGTACTTC. It yields the protein CASSMGIYEQYF.

The chain recombines TRBV6-5 with TRBJ2-3; tentatively, D is TRBD2 (5 bases). V shed 0 bases and J shed 4 bases, with 11 bases lying between them. This CDR3 has 15 residues. Looked up from germline, CDR1 is MNHEY and CDR2 is SVGAGI. CDR3 sequence: CASSYSGDRADTQYF. CDR3 bases: TGTGCCAGCAGTTACTCGGGAGACCGCGCAGATACGCAGTATTTT.

V gene TRBV19 combines with J gene TRBJ1-1; no clear D gene. The CDR3 contains 15 residues. Germline V gene lookup returns CDR1 LNHDA and CDR2 SQIVND (reference sequence). Trimming took 5 bases from V and 4 from J, leaving 17 bases between them. The CDR3 region is CASSSPFYSTTEAFF. In DNA form, the CDR3 reads TGTGCCAGTAGTTCCCCTTTTTATAGCACCACTGAAGCTTTCTTT.

This clone showed up just once. This chain uses TRBV4-1 with TRBJ2-7, with unresolved D. The CDR3 has 17 amino acids. Germline V gene sequence: CDR1 MGHRA, CDR2 YSYEKL. The ends were cut back, 0 bases at V and 1 base at J, with 16 bases in the middle. The CDR3 nucleotides are TGCGCCAGCAGCCAAGATCCCCCTGACACAGTTTCCTACGAGCAGTACTTC. Its protein product is CASSQDPPDTVSYEQYF.

The chain employs TRBV5-1 and TRBJ2-1; tentatively, D is TRBD1 (5 bases). This CDR3 is built from 15 residues. V lost 1 base and J lost 4, with 12 bases in between. Looked up from germline, CDR1 is SGHRS and CDR2 is YFSETQ. Written as DNA, the CDR3 is TGCGCCAGCAGCTTGAGAGTGACAGAGTACAATGAGCAGTTCTTC. This translates into CASSLRVTEYNEQFF.

V gene TRBV29-1 combines with J gene TRBJ1-2; D uncertain. Per germline, CDR1 SQVTM and CDR2 ANQGSEA. V was shortened by 3 bases and J by 2 bases, with 10 bases between the two germline ends. The CDR3 is 13 residues long. The CDR3 DNA sequence: TGCAGCGTTGATGAAGGAGTCAACTATGGCTACACCTTC. Protein product: CSVDEGVNYGYTF.

This chain uses TRBV2 with TRBJ2-3; 9 bases are shared with TRBD2. With V trimmed by 3 bases and J by 4 bases, 8 bases remained unmatched. This CDR3 spans 16 amino acids. CDR1 is SNHLY and CDR2 is FYNNEI in the germline V gene. This CDR3 reads CASSDLLAGRADTQYF. The CDR3 DNA is TGTGCCAGCAGTGATTTACTAGCGGGTCGGGCAGATACGCAGTATTTT.

The CDR3 reads CASSVVGTSYEQYF. As DNA, the CDR3 is TGTGCCAGCAGCGTAGTGGGCACCTCCTACGAGCAGTACTTC. The chain is built from TRBV9 and TRBJ2-7; D unresolved. Germline assignment: CDR1 SGDLS and CDR2 YYNGEE. The V and J ends lost 0 bases and 0 bases respectively, with 7 bases between them. There are 14 residues in the CDR3.

The V gene is TRBV21-1, the J gene TRBJ1-2; the table's D call of TRBD1 was not tested on the DNA. TRBV21-1 is a documented pseudogene. CDR3 length: 17 residues. As DNA, the CDR3 is TGTGCCAGCAGCAAAGGCCAGACAGGGGAAAAATTCTATGGCTACACCTTC. This sequence encodes CASSKGQTGEKFYGYTF.

V gene TRBV4-1 combines with J gene TRBJ2-7; D gene ambiguous. Germline-derived CDR1 and CDR2 are MGHRA and YSYEKL. The CDR3 spans 15 residues. V lost 0 bases and J lost 0, with 9 bases in between. The CDR3 region is CASSQEQSYSYEQYF. The DNA of the CDR3 is TGCGCCAGCAGCCAAGAGCAGTCCTACTCCTACGAGCAGTACTTC.

V gene TRBV27 combines with J gene TRBJ2-3; 8 positions agree with TRBD2. V shed 4 bases, J shed 0 bases, and the junction held 21 bases outside the gene matches. Germline lookup yields CDR1 MNHEY and CDR2 SMNVEV (reference sequence). This CDR3 spans 21 amino acids. The CDR3 DNA reads TGTGCCAGCAGTTCGCCTTTAGGGGCTAGCGGGCGCTTCTCTAGCACAGATACGCAGTATTTT. This codes for CASSSPLGASGRFSSTDTQYF.

This chain connects TRBV4-1 to TRBJ2-2; D may be TRBD2 (7 bases). Deletions cut 11 bases from V and 7 bases from J, with 14 bases between. The CDR3 is made up of 12 amino acids. Germline CDR1 is MGHRA and CDR2 is YSYEKL. The CDR3 spells CAGAGAGGELFF. The CDR3 region has the DNA TGCGCCGGCGCGGGGGCCGGCGGGGAGCTGTTTTTT.

This sequence joins TRBV6-4 and TRBJ2-2; D might be TRBD1 (6 bases). Per the germline V gene, CDR1 is MRHNA and CDR2 is SNTAGT. The length of the CDR3 is 14 residues. V was clipped by 6 bases and J by 3 bases, with 11 bases between them. The CDR3 nucleotides read TGTGCCAGCAGGGCAGGGGTATACACCGGGGAGCTGTTTTTT. Amino acids: CASRAGVYTGELFF.

The genes are TRBV28 and TRBJ1-1; TRBD1 matches at 11 bases. Germline trimming cut 4 bases from V and 4 bases from J; bases unmatched to any gene: 8. Germline CDR1 reads MDHEN; CDR2 reads SYDVKM. The CDR3 length is 16 residues. The CDR3 protein is CASSSWTGGASTEAFF. The CDR3 nucleotides are TGTGCCAGCAGTTCGTGGACAGGGGGCGCGAGCACTGAAGCTTTCTTT.

V gene TRBV4-3 combines with J gene TRBJ2-1, with D possibly TRBD2 on 6 matching bases. The germline V gene encodes CDR1 LGHNA and CDR2 YSLEER. This CDR3 is 14 amino acids long. The ends were cut back, 0 bases at V and 6 bases at J, with 9 bases in the middle. CDR3: CASSQEEGINEQFF. The CDR3 nucleotides are TGCGCCAGCAGCCAAGAGGAGGGCATCAATGAGCAGTTCTTC.

This rearrangement joins TRBV9 to TRBJ2-5, with TRBD1 identical over 7 bases. Germline values: CDR1 SGDLS, CDR2 YYNGEE. This CDR3 is built from 16 residues. V was pared by 0 bases and J by 4 bases, with 9 bases of the junction left unmatched. The CDR3 DNA reads TGTGCCAGCAGCGTAGGGGCAGGGGGTATTGGAGAGACCCAGTACTTC. Residues: CASSVGAGGIGETQYF.

The chain combines TRBV10-3 with TRBJ1-1, with no clear D. The V gene's germline CDR1 is ENHRY and CDR2 SYGVKD. Trimming took 3 bases from V and 1 from J, leaving 12 bases between them. The CDR3 runs to 15 residues. The CDR3 is CAISDGPTENTEAFF. CDR3 DNA sequence: TGTGCCATCAGTGATGGGCCAACGGAGAACACTGAAGCTTTCTTT.

About this clone: Other nucleotide sequences in the sample specify the same CDR3. This CDR3 reads CASSLLGGGTEAFF. DNA for the CDR3: TGTGCCAGCAGTTTGTTGGGGGGTGGCACTGAAGCTTTCTTT. This chain connects TRBV27 to TRBJ1-1; a possible D gene is TRBD1 (5 bases). Germline V gene sequence: CDR1 MNHEY, CDR2 SMNVEV (reference sequence). Trimming pared 3 bases from V and 4 bases from J, leaving 12 bases between. This CDR3 contains 14 residues.

This chain joins TRBV5-1 and TRBJ1-1; no reliable D call. The germline V gene encodes CDR1 SGHRS and CDR2 YFSETQ. V was clipped by 1 base and J by 4 bases, with 14 bases between them. This CDR3 spans 15 amino acids. CDR3 in amino acids: CASSLYWGDGTEAFF. CDR3 DNA sequence: TGCGCCAGCAGCTTGTATTGGGGTGATGGCACTGAAGCTTTCTTT.

J is TRBJ2-5 and V is TRBV9; D may be TRBD1 or TRBD2 (5 bases each). In germline, CDR1 is SGDLS, CDR2 YYNGEE. Trimming stripped 4 bases from V and 5 bases from J, with 18 bases between. This CDR3 has 15 amino acids. DNA of the CDR3: TGTGCCAGCAGCCCCTCCGGGGCCCCATACGAGACCCAGTACTTC. Protein: CASSPSGAPYETQYF.

V is TRBV19 and J is TRBJ2-1; 8 nucleotides agree with TRBD1. The CDR3 length is 15 residues. Trimming at V came to 6 bases and at J to 7 bases, leaving 11 bases not matched to a gene. Germline V gene data show CDR1 as LNHDA and CDR2 as SQIVND (reference sequence). This CDR3 is CASRLEQGARNEQFF. In DNA, the CDR3 is TGTGCCAGTAGGCTAGAGCAGGGGGCGCGGAATGAGCAGTTCTTC.

This clone has just one count. V usage is TRBV7-9 and J usage is TRBJ2-7; possibly TRBD1 for D (8 bases). The germline CDR1 and CDR2 sequences are SEHNR and FQNEAQ (reference sequence). Trimming stripped 5 bases from V and 5 bases from J, with 31 bases between. CDR3 length: 19 residues. The CDR3 bases are TGTGCCAGCAGCCCACGACCCGACAGGGGTCGGGAGGTCGGCGACGAGCAGTACTTC. Its protein product is CASSPRPDRGREVGDEQYF.

The chain links TRBV7-9 to TRBJ1-1; a possible D gene is TRBD1 (6 bases). The germline gives CDR1 SEHNR, CDR2 FQNEAQ (reference sequence). Between the trimmed V and J ends, which lost 3 bases and 4 bases, there was a span of 9 bases. The CDR3 loop spans 13 amino acids. The CDR3: CASSFPGATEAFF. In nucleotides, the CDR3 is TGTGCCAGCAGCTTCCCAGGGGCCACTGAAGCTTTCTTT.